The 2 T cell receptor beta chains presented below share a single source sample, sequenced in a study of molecular identifiers for immune sequencing clone quantification. MiXCR, applied by TCRdb to the PCR reads, yields one record per CDR3 protein. The sample records a few hundred thousand distinct CDR3 sequences, roughly a quarter being singletons. The sample comprised naive CD8+ T cells from blood, with Jurkat cell RNA spiked in. Subset denoted: FACS-sorted CD8+CD4-CCR7+CD45RA+ naive T cells. Source of these receptors: a human donor in good health. Some libraries in this study had Jurkat cell RNA spiked in.

This clonotype was counted only a few times. The J gene is TRBJ1-4, the V gene TRBV7-6, with TRBD1 matching over 11 bases. V shed 2 bases and J 7 bases; nucleotides not matched to a gene: 18. The CDR3 totals 20 residues. Germline CDR1 reads SGHVS; CDR2 reads FNYEAQ. DNA for the CDR3: TGTGCCAGCAGCTTATTTACCGTTACGTCGAGGACAGGGGGCGGTGAAAAACTGTTTTTT. Residues: CASSLFTVTSRTGGGEKLFF.

This clonotype was recorded many times. J is TRBJ2-7 and V is TRBV6-2 or TRBV6-3; D possibly corresponds to TRBD2 (6 bases). Germline-derived CDR1 and CDR2 are MNHEY and SVGEGT. This CDR3 has 12 residues. V was trimmed by 5 bases and J by 13 bases, leaving 18 bases between them. The CDR3 sequence is CASSAVGLPDYF. The CDR3 nucleotides read TGTGCCAGCAGTGCCGTCGGACTACCGGATTACTTC.